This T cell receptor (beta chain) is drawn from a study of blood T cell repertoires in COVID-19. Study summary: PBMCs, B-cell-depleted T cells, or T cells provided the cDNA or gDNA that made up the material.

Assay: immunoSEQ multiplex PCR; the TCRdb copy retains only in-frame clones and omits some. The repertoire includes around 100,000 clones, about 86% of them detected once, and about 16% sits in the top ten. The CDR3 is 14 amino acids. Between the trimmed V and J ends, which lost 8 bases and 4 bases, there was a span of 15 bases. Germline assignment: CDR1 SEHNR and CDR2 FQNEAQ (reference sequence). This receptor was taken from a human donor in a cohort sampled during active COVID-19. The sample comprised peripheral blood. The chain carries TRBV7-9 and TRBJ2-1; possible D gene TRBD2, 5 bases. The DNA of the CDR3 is TGTGCCAGCCGTGACGGGGTCCCATACAATGAGCAGTTCTTC. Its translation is CASRDGVPYNEQFF.